This T cell receptor (beta chain) was documented in a study of blood T cell repertoires in COVID-19. The repertoire was sequenced with immunoSEQ multiplex PCR; TCRdb's copy has only in-frame clones and lacks some. The table shows roughly 150,000 clones, with roughly 73% occurring only once. The sequenced sample was peripheral blood. The origin of this receptor is a man in his 70s with acute or convalescent COVID-19.

CDR3 sequence: CASSLLGGSLGGTEAFF. The CDR3 nucleotides read TGTGCCAGCAGCTTATTGGGAGGGTCCCTCGGGGGGACTGAAGCTTTCTTT. The chain uses TRBV7-6 and TRBJ1-1, with D possibly matching TRBD1 (5 bases). Per germline, CDR1 SGHVS and CDR2 FNYEAQ. The CDR3 runs to 17 residues. V lost 2 bases and J lost 5, with 21 bases in between.